The 25 T cell receptor beta chains given below trace back to one sample, sequenced in a study of CD8 T cells in ankylosing spondylitis. TCRdb itself ran the 5' RACE reads through MiXCR, one entry per CDR3 protein. The data hold under 130,000 distinct CDR3 sequences, with around 24% observed a single time. The sample taken for sequencing was synovial fluid, either unsorted or a sorted T cell fraction (not recorded which). Every receptor here comes from a male donor with ankylosing spondylitis.

The chain uses TRBV13 and TRBJ1-1; no clear D. Trimming left V 5 bases short and J 0 bases short, with 28 bases between. CDR3 length: 20 amino acids. CDR1 and CDR2 (germline): PRHDT, FYEKMQ (reference sequence). CDR3: CASSPISRFTSSAMNTEAFF. The CDR3 region has the DNA TGTGCCAGCAGCCCTATTTCCCGCTTTACATCGTCGGCTATGAACACTGAAGCTTTCTTT.

The chain is built from TRBV10-3 and TRBJ1-2, with D possibly matching TRBD1 (5 bases). The germline gives CDR1 ENHRY, CDR2 SYGVKD. The CDR3 contains 14 residues. V lost 10 bases and J lost 3, with 18 bases in between. The CDR3: CATSRWPGHYGYTF. CDR3 coding DNA: TGTGCCACCTCTAGATGGCCAGGGCACTATGGCTACACCTTC.

This clonotype was seen only a few times. The chain employs TRBV20-1 and TRBJ2-3, with D possibly TRBD2 on 6 matching bases. Germline V gives CDR1 DFQATT, CDR2 SNEGSKA (reference sequence). The CDR3 is 13 residues long. Trimming shortened V by 2 bases and J by 4 bases, and 10 bases separated the two germline ends. Here the CDR3 reads CSARQEGPDTQYF. The CDR3 nucleotides are TGCAGTGCTAGACAGGAGGGGCCAGATACGCAGTATTTT.

The chain carries TRBV11-2 and TRBJ2-7, with D perhaps TRBD2 (6 bases). The CDR3 totals 12 residues. V was pared by 4 bases and J by 12 bases, with 16 bases between. From germline, CDR1 is SGHAT and CDR2 FQNNGV. The CDR3 region has the DNA TGTGCCAGCAGCTCCGCATCGCTAGCGCTGTACTTC. Translated: CASSSASLALYF.

This clonotype has at least ten counts. The chain links TRBV6-6 to TRBJ1-1, with a possible D match to TRBD1 (5 bases). This CDR3 spans 13 amino acids. CDR1 is MNHNY, CDR2 SVGAGI, per germline (reference sequence). V was pared by 6 bases and J by 1 base, with 9 bases between. Here the CDR3 DNA reads TGTGCCAGCAGCTGGGGGGGGAACACTGAAGCTTTCTTT. Its protein product is CASSWGGNTEAFF.

This clonotype was observed a handful of times. CDR3 residues: CASSPGGYVGEAFF. CDR3 coding DNA: TGTGCCAGCAGCCCAGGTGGCTATGTCGGTGAAGCTTTCTTT. The V call is TRBV27, the J call TRBJ1-1; D gene ambiguous. The germline V and J ends were trimmed by 6 bases and 7 bases, with 18 bases remaining between them. The length of the CDR3 is 14 residues. Germline CDR1 MNHEY, CDR2 SMNVEV (reference sequence).

The chain couples TRBV2 to TRBJ2-3; a possible D gene is TRBD1 (5 bases). CDR3 length equals 12 residues. With 6 bases removed from V and 6 bases from J, the gap between germline ends came to 10 bases. Germline loops: CDR1 SNHLY, CDR2 FYNNEI. CDR3 in amino acids: CASRDSGDTQYF. In DNA, the CDR3 is TGTGCCAGCAGGGATTCAGGGGATACGCAGTATTTT.

The chain couples TRBV5-5 to TRBJ1-1; D gene ambiguous. The length of the CDR3 is 15 residues. The germline V gene encodes CDR1 SGHKS and CDR2 YYEKEE (reference sequence). The V and J ends lost 0 bases and 0 bases respectively, with 9 bases between them. The CDR3 region has the DNA TGTGCCAGCAGCTTGGTCGAAGGACTGAACACTGAAGCTTTCTTT. It encodes CASSLVEGLNTEAFF.

The gene calls are TRBV29-1 and TRBJ1-5, with 7 bases lining up with TRBD1. The CDR3 contains 13 residues. The J segment lost 7 bases and the V segment lost 4 bases, leaving 7 bases of the junction unmatched. Per germline, CDR1 SQVTM and CDR2 ANQGSEA. The CDR3 loop reads CSVATGSGQPQHF. The DNA of the CDR3 is TGCAGCGTTGCGACAGGGTCGGGCCAGCCCCAGCATTTT. Full variable domain (outside the CDR3, taken from reference TRBV29-1 and TRBJ1-5): SAVISQKPSRDICQRGTSLTIQCQVDSQVTMMFWYRQQPGQSLTLIATANQGSEATYESGFVIDKFPISRPNLTFSTLTVSNMSPEDSSIYLCSVATGSGQPQHFGDGTRLSIL.

This clonotype was seen at least ten times. This chain joins TRBV27 and TRBJ2-2; D is undetermined. V was clipped by 4 bases and J by 4 bases, with 4 bases between them. CDR1 is MNHEY and CDR2 is SMNVEV in the germline V gene (reference sequence). The CDR3 has 12 residues. Here the CDR3 reads CASSSFTGELFF. CDR3 sequence (DNA): TGTGCCAGCAGTTCCTTCACCGGGGAGCTGTTTTTT.

This clonotype was seen only a few times. The V call is TRBV2, the J call TRBJ2-5; tentatively, D is TRBD1 or TRBD2 (5 bases each). The CDR3 consists of 11 residues. Trimming took off 5 bases at V and 5 bases at J, with 6 bases between the two ends. The germline gives CDR1 SNHLY, CDR2 FYNNEI. The chain's CDR3 is CASSWGETQYF. In nucleotides, the CDR3 is TGTGCCAGCAGTTGGGGGGAGACCCAGTACTTC.

This rearrangement joins TRBV29-1 to TRBJ2-1, with D perhaps matching TRBD1 or TRBD2 (5 bases each). V was trimmed by 6 bases and J by 5 bases, leaving 14 bases between them. Germline-derived CDR1 and CDR2 are SQVTM and ANQGSEA. This CDR3 spans 13 amino acids. CDR3 nucleotides: TGCAGCGTAGGTGGGGACGACAACAATGAGCAGTTCTTC. The encoded protein is CSVGGDDNNEQFF.

The chain joins TRBV5-1 to TRBJ1-2; TRBD1 might be the D (6 bases). CDR1 SGHRS and CDR2 YFSETQ come from the germline V gene. The CDR3 consists of 15 residues. V shed 4 bases and J shed 4 bases, with 17 bases lying between them. CDR3 in amino acids: CASSNPGEGSYGYTF. CDR3 DNA sequence: TGCGCCAGCAGCAACCCAGGGGAGGGGAGCTATGGCTACACCTTC. Full variable domain (outside the CDR3, taken from reference TRBV5-1 and TRBJ1-2): KAGVTQTPRYLIKTRGQQVTLSCSPISGHRSVSWYQQTPGQGLQFLFEYFSETQRNKGNFPGRFSGRQFSNSRSEMNVSTLELGDSALYLCASSNPGEGSYGYTFGSGTRLTVV.

Only a few counts were recorded for this clonotype. The chain recombines TRBV20-1 with TRBJ2-3; TRBD2 agrees at 8 bases. Germline V gene data show CDR1 as DFQATT and CDR2 as SNEGSKA (reference sequence). This CDR3 contains 14 residues. The ends lost 5 bases at V and 6 bases at J; junction bases unmatched: 10. CDR3 nucleotide sequence: TGCAGTGCTCCCGACCTAGCGGGTGCCGATACGCAGTATTTT. As protein: CSAPDLAGADTQYF.

This chain joins TRBV5-1 and TRBJ2-3, with 8 bases lining up with TRBD2. The CDR3 sequence is 15 residues long. The V segment lost 7 bases and the J segment 5 bases; nucleotides outside the gene matches: 12. Per germline, CDR1 SGHRS and CDR2 YFSETQ. The chain's CDR3 is CASPGSGDTIDTQYF. The CDR3 DNA sequence: TGCGCCAGCCCGGGTAGCGGGGACACCATAGATACGCAGTATTTT.

There are a few counts of this clonotype. This chain links TRBV7-8 with TRBJ1-3; 7 bases map to TRBD1. Germline V gene lookup returns CDR1 SGHVS and CDR2 FQNEAQ. The CDR3 covers 15 residues. Trimming at V came to 0 bases and at J to 4 bases, leaving 3 bases not matched to a gene. The CDR3 sequence: CASSLALGGGNTIYF. CDR3 nucleotides: TGTGCCAGCAGCTTAGCGTTAGGGGGCGGAAACACCATATATTTT.

A few counts support this clonotype. The rearrangement uses TRBV6-1 and TRBJ2-2; 10 bases line up with TRBD2. The CDR3 has 19 amino acids. V lost 4 bases, J lost 2 bases, and 13 bases stayed unmatched. The V gene's germline CDR1 is MNHNS and CDR2 SASEGT. The CDR3 loop is CASSGRDGRLAGNTGELFF. The CDR3 nucleotides read TGTGCCAGCAGTGGACGGGACGGCAGACTAGCGGGTAACACCGGGGAGCTGTTTTTT.

Only a few counts were recorded for this clonotype. V usage is TRBV15 and J usage is TRBJ2-5; D is perhaps TRBD1 (5 bases). CDR1 and CDR2 from the germline V gene are LNHNV and YYDKDF (reference sequence). The germline V and J ends were trimmed by 0 bases and 4 bases, with 9 bases remaining between them. The CDR3 has 14 amino acids. The CDR3 reads CATSRDLRVETQYF. DNA for the CDR3: TGTGCCACCAGCAGAGATCTCAGGGTAGAGACCCAGTACTTC.

The chain carries TRBV15 and TRBJ2-2; D may be TRBD1 or TRBD2 (6 bases each). The CDR3 is made up of 13 amino acids. The germline gives CDR1 LNHNV, CDR2 YYDKDF (reference sequence). V lost 8 bases and J 3 bases, leaving 10 bases between the germline ends. Here the CDR3 reads CATGGGYTGELFF. The CDR3 nucleotides read TGTGCCACCGGAGGGGGGTACACCGGGGAGCTGTTTTTT.

The V call is TRBV5-1, the J call TRBJ2-1, with a possible D match to TRBD1 (6 bases). The V gene lost 3 bases and the J gene lost 0 bases, with 10 bases spanning the gap. CDR3 length: 15 amino acids. The germline V gene has CDR1 SGHRS and CDR2 YFSETQ. CDR3 sequence reads: CASSWGHFSYNEQFF. The CDR3 nucleotides are TGCGCCAGCAGCTGGGGACACTTCTCCTACAATGAGCAGTTCTTC. The full variable domain, with the rest looked up from reference TRBV5-1 and TRBJ2-1, is KAGVTQTPRYLIKTRGQQVTLSCSPISGHRSVSWYQQTPGQGLQFLFEYFSETQRNKGNFPGRFSGRQFSNSRSEMNVSTLELGDSALYLCASSWGHFSYNEQFFGPGTRLTVL.

CDR3 region: CASSLSGRAVGELFF. The CDR3 DNA reads TGTGCCAGCAGCTTAAGCGGGAGGGCCGTCGGGGAGCTGTTTTTT. The V call is TRBV13, the J call TRBJ2-2; TRBD2 matches 10 bases. The CDR3 sequence is 15 residues long. CDR1 PRHDT and CDR2 FYEKMQ come from the germline V gene (reference sequence). V dropped 2 bases and J dropped 7; count of bases not matched to a gene: 4.

V gene TRBV7-2 combines with J gene TRBJ2-2; D remains ambiguous. CDR3 length: 14 amino acids. CDR1 is SGHTA, CDR2 FQGNSA, per germline. Trimming left V 2 bases short and J 4 bases short, with 8 bases between. CDR3 loop: CASSLWTTTGELFF. The CDR3 coding sequence is TGTGCCAGCAGCTTATGGACGACCACCGGGGAGCTGTTTTTT.

The table lists this clonotype with a few counts. This chain uses TRBV18 with TRBJ2-7, with 11 positions matching TRBD1. Germline V gene lookup returns CDR1 KGHSH and CDR2 LQKENI. There are 15 residues in the CDR3. The trim removed 3 bases at V and 4 bases at J, leaving 5 bases unmatched. The CDR3 region has the DNA TGTGCCAGCTCACCCCGGACAGGGGGCTGGTACGAGCAGTACGTC. Translation gives CASSPRTGGWYEQYV.

CDR3 sequence: CASSPDRGGPDQPQHF. Written as DNA, the CDR3 is TGCGCCAGCAGCCCGGATCGAGGGGGACCAGATCAGCCCCAGCATTTT. This chain connects TRBV5-1 to TRBJ1-5; tentatively, D is TRBD1 (6 bases). In germline, CDR1 is SGHRS, CDR2 YFSETQ. The CDR3 has 16 residues. V lost 4 bases and J 5 bases, leaving 19 bases between the germline ends.

The sample holds a few counts of this clonotype. The rearrangement joins TRBV7-2 to TRBJ2-3, with D perhaps matching TRBD2 (5 bases). In germline, CDR1 is SGHTA, CDR2 FQGNSA. This CDR3 spans 16 amino acids. V lost 3 bases to trimming and J lost 1 base, with 14 bases between them. CDR3: CASSLDIAAGTDTQYF. For the CDR3, the DNA is TGTGCCAGCAGCTTGGATATTGCAGCGGGCACAGATACGCAGTATTTT.